The following is a T cell receptor beta chain sequence with its context. Clinical history reported by participants formed the basis on which cohorts were assigned. Symptom resolution, clearance, or two negative PCRs marked the recovered donors of Cohort 3. The CDR3 is 16 residues long. With 5 bases removed from V and 4 bases from J, the gap between germline ends came to 21 bases. Germline values: CDR1 SQVTM, CDR2 ANQGSEA. This record belongs to a study of blood T cell repertoires in COVID-19. Study as a whole: PBMCs, B-cell-depleted T cells, or T cells provided the cDNA or gDNA that made up the material.

Assay: immunoSEQ multiplex PCR; the TCRdb copy retains only in-frame clones and omits some. The sample shows 490,000 or so clones, roughly nine tenths of them seen only once. The V and J genes are TRBV29-1 and TRBJ2-1; a weak D match, TRBD1 (6 bases). Material for sequencing was PBMCs or T cells enriched from blood (not recorded which). This receptor was taken from a woman aged 60 to 75 who had recovered from COVID-19. DNA of the CDR3: TGCAGCGTTCCCCTAGCTGACAGGAGGAAATACAATGAGCAGTTCTTC. Translating it yields CSVPLADRRKYNEQFF.